This is a list of T cell receptor beta chains from one sample in a study of cytomegalovirus exposure and HLA in healthy donors. Clones were sequenced by immunoSEQ multiplex PCR, and TCRdb holds only the in-frame ones, with some missing. The sample holds about 98,000 clones, 60% to 80% seen once. The sequencing input was PBMCs. These receptor sequences come from a female donor in good health and CMV-seronegative. Both conserved end residues are part of each CDR3. The D gene is left open where the match is weak. Some rows mark clone size as missing; the rest say once, few, many or name a class of expanded clone.

V: TRBV19
J: TRBJ1-1
size: -
D: TRBD1
length: 12
DNA: TGTGCCAGTAGTACGGGACAGACTGAAGCTTTCTTT
CDR3: CASSTGQTEAFF

V: TRBV7-2
J: TRBJ2-7
size: -
D: TRBD1
length: 13
DNA: TGTGCCAGCAGCCGAGACAGGGACTACGAGCAGTACTTC
CDR3: CASSRDRDYEQYF

V: TRBV7-9
J: TRBJ1-1
size: medium-sized
D: -
length: 14
DNA: TGTGCCAGCAGTAAGATCGACAGACCGCCTGAAGCTTTCTTT
CDR3: CASSKIDRPPEAFF

V: TRBV6-5
J: TRBJ1-6
size: -
D: -
length: 14
DNA: TGTGCCAGCAGTTATCTCCGGGAAGGGTCACCCCTCCACTTT
CDR3: CASSYLREGSPLHF

V: TRBV5-4
J: TRBJ2-2
size: -
D: -
length: 13
DNA: TGTGCCAGCAGCTTGGGGCTAGGCGGGGAGCTGTTTTTT
CDR3: CASSLGLGGELFF

V: TRBV6-1
J: TRBJ2-3
size: once
D: TRBD2
length: 14
DNA: TGTGCCAGCAGTGACGGGAGGGCCACAGATACGCAGTATTTT
CDR3: CASSDGRATDTQYF

V: TRBV18
J: TRBJ1-2
size: -
D: -
length: 13
DNA: TGTGCCAGCTCACCTTCGGGGGAAGGTGGCTACACCTTC
CDR3: CASSPSGEGGYTF

V: TRBV18
J: TRBJ2-2
size: -
D: -
length: 15
DNA: TGTGCCAGCTCACCACCGAGCCTAGACACCGGGGAGCTGTTTTTT
CDR3: CASSPPSLDTGELFF

V: TRBV29-1
J: TRBJ1-2
size: -
D: TRBD1
length: 15
DNA: TGCAGCGTTGATCCTCTGCAACAGGGGGCCTATGGCTACACCTTC
CDR3: CSVDPLQQGAYGYTF

V: TRBV7-9
J: TRBJ1-3
size: once
D: TRBD1
length: 15
DNA: TGTGCCAGCAGCCTAACAGGGGAGGCTGGAAACACCATATATTTT
CDR3: CASSLTGEAGNTIYF

V: TRBV1
J: TRBJ2-7
size: -
D: -
length: 24
DNA: TGCACCAGCAGCCAACTGCGGGGGCCGGGTGGGGAAACGGGAGGGCCAGCTGGGTCCTACGAGCAGTACTTC
CDR3: CTSSQLRGPGGETGGPAGSYEQYF

V: TRBV5-1
J: TRBJ2-3
size: -
D: TRBD2
length: 15
DNA: TGCGCCAGCAGCAACGGGACTAGCAAAGCAGATACGCAGTATTTT
CDR3: CASSNGTSKADTQYF

V: TRBV5-1
J: TRBJ2-7
size: -
D: TRBD2
length: 14
DNA: TGCGCCAGCAGCAGGGGACTAGCGTCCTACGAGCAGTACTTC
CDR3: CASSRGLASYEQYF

V: TRBV10-1
J: TRBJ2-1
size: few
D: -
length: 12
DNA: TGCGCCAGCAGTGACAGTTACAATGAGCAGTTCTTC
CDR3: CASSDSYNEQFF

V: TRBV11-3
J: TRBJ2-1
size: -
D: TRBD2
length: 16
DNA: TGTGCCAGCAGCTTTAGTAGCGGGGGGGCCTACAATGAGCAGTTCTTC
CDR3: CASSFSSGGAYNEQFF

V: TRBV2
J: TRBJ2-2
size: -
D: TRBD1
length: 15
DNA: TGTGCCAGCCAGAGACAGGGGGTCGAAACCGGGGAGCTGTTTTTT
CDR3: CASQRQGVETGELFF

V: TRBV6-1
J: TRBJ1-2
size: few
D: -
length: 14
DNA: TGTGCCAGCAGTGAGGGCCCAACCCTCGGTGGCTACACCTTC
CDR3: CASSEGPTLGGYTF

V: TRBV7-2
J: TRBJ2-5
size: -
D: TRBD1
length: 14
DNA: TGTGCCAGCAGCCGTGACAGGGGCTGGGAGACCCAGTACTTC
CDR3: CASSRDRGWETQYF

V: TRBV5-1
J: TRBJ2-1
size: -
D: -
length: 14
DNA: TGCGCCAGCAGCTCCGGAGGGGGGGTTCGGGAGCAGTTCTTC
CDR3: CASSSGGGVREQFF

V: TRBV6-5
J: TRBJ2-3
size: medium-sized
D: -
length: 14
DNA: TGTGCCAGCACCGGGGGGCGGGAGACAGATACGCAGTATTTT
CDR3: CASTGGRETDTQYF

V: TRBV6-5
J: TRBJ1-5
size: -
D: -
length: 13
DNA: TGTGCCAGCAGTTACCATAGCAATCAGCCCCAGCATTTT
CDR3: CASSYHSNQPQHF

V: TRBV6-1
J: TRBJ2-5
size: -
D: -
length: 14
DNA: TGTGCCAGCAGTGAGATTAGCAGCCAAGAGACCCAGTACTTC
CDR3: CASSEISSQETQYF

V: TRBV5-1
J: TRBJ1-2
size: few
D: TRBD1
length: 17
DNA: TGCGCCAGCAGCTACGCCGGGACAGGGGCAACAAACTATGGCTACACCTTC
CDR3: CASSYAGTGATNYGYTF

V: TRBV15
J: TRBJ1-6
size: once
D: -
length: 15
DNA: TGTGCCACCAGCGGCAGGGTTCCTTATAATTCACCCCTCCACTTT
CDR3: CATSGRVPYNSPLHF

V: TRBV5-1
J: TRBJ1-2
size: -
D: -
length: 13
DNA: TGCGCCAGCAGCTTAGAGGACAGCTATGGCTACACCTTC
CDR3: CASSLEDSYGYTF

V: TRBV5-1
J: TRBJ1-1
size: -
D: TRBD1
length: 15
DNA: TGCGCCAGCAGCTCACAGGGGGCGCAGGGCACTGAAGCTTTCTTT
CDR3: CASSSQGAQGTEAFF

V: TRBV27
J: TRBJ1-2
size: -
D: -
length: 18
DNA: TGTGCCAGCAGTTTATCAGCGGCGGGGGTCGGCCGGAACTATGGCTACACCTTC
CDR3: CASSLSAAGVGRNYGYTF

V: TRBV7-2
J: TRBJ2-1
size: -
D: -
length: 14
DNA: TGTGCCAGCAGCTTAGGGGTGGGAGTCGATGAGCAGTTCTTC
CDR3: CASSLGVGVDEQFF

V: TRBV28
J: TRBJ1-2
size: few
D: -
length: 12
DNA: TGTGCCAGCAGTTTGGGGAAGAGGGAGTACACCTTC
CDR3: CASSLGKREYTF

V: TRBV30
J: TRBJ2-7
size: -
D: -
length: 11
DNA: TGTGCCGGTGCTATCTCCTACGAGCAGTACTTC
CDR3: CAGAISYEQYF

V: TRBV6-1
J: TRBJ2-1
size: -
D: TRBD2
length: 17
DNA: TGTGCCAGCAGTGAAGCGCTACAAGCGGGAGCGACCAATGAGCAGTTCTTC
CDR3: CASSEALQAGATNEQFF

V: TRBV10-3
J: TRBJ2-1
size: few
D: TRBD2
length: 17
DNA: TGTGCCATCAGGACGACTAGCGGGGGGGCCCGCTACAATGAGCAGTTCTTC
CDR3: CAIRTTSGGARYNEQFF

V: TRBV19
J: TRBJ1-4
size: -
D: -
length: 14
DNA: TGTGCCAGTAGTATTTGGGGAGAGTATGAAAAACTGTTTTTT
CDR3: CASSIWGEYEKLFF

V: TRBV6-5
J: TRBJ2-5
size: -
D: TRBD2
length: 15
DNA: TGTGCCAGCAGTCCCGGGACTAGCGGCCGAGAGACCCAGTACTTC
CDR3: CASSPGTSGRETQYF

V: TRBV2
J: TRBJ1-5
size: -
D: -
length: 15
DNA: TGTGCCAGCAGTGTTTCGGGGGTTAAAGATCAGCCCCAGCATTTT
CDR3: CASSVSGVKDQPQHF

V: TRBV6-1
J: TRBJ1-2
size: few
D: -
length: 13
DNA: TGTGCCAGCAGTATCAGTGTTTTTGGTGGCTACACCTTC
CDR3: CASSISVFGGYTF

V: TRBV6-1
J: TRBJ2-1
size: -
D: -
length: 15
DNA: TGTGCCAGCAGTGAAATGGGGGGTTCCTACAATGAGCAGTTCTTC
CDR3: CASSEMGGSYNEQFF